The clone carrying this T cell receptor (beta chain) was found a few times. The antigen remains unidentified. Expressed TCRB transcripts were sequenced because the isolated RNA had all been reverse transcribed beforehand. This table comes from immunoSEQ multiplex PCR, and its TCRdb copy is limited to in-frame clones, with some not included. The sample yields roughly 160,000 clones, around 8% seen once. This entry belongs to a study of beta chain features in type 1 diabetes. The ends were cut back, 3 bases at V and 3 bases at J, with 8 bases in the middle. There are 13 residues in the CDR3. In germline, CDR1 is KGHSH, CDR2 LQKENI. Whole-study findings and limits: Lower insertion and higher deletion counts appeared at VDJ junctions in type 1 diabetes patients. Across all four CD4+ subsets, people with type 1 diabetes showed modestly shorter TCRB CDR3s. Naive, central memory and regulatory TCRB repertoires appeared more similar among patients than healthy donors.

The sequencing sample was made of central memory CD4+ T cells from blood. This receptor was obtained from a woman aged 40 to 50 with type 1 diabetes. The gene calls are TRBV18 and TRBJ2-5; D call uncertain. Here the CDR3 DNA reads TGTGCCAGCTCACCGGGCTTCAAAGAGACCCAGTACTTC. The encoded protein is CASSPGFKETQYF.